Below are 17 T cell receptor beta chains sequenced from a single sample in a study of low-dose radiotherapy and immunotherapy resistance in tumors. The time point is: before trial treatment. Both TCRalpha and TCRbeta chains were reverse transcribed with V-gene-specific primers. Using a constant-region primer together with a V-primer adapter, TCRs were subjected to around 22 PCR cycles of amplification. In TCRdb, the reads were re-called with MiXCR into one record per CDR3 protein. The sample holds 35,000 to 50,000 distinct CDR3 sequences, around a third seen once. The sequenced sample was PBMCs, obtained before treatment. These receptors all come from a male donor with gallbladder cancer.

This clonotype has a count of ten or more. The chain links TRBV11-1 to TRBJ1-1; D is uncertain. CDR3 size: 13 residues. The V and J ends lost 5 bases and 6 bases respectively, with 13 bases between them. Germline V gene sequence: CDR1 SGHAT, CDR2 FQDESV (reference sequence). The CDR3 loop is CASSRRVYSEAFF. Written as DNA, the CDR3 is TGTGCCAGCAGCCGCCGGGTCTACTCTGAAGCTTTCTTT.

This clonotype was picked up many times. The chain has TRBV20-1 and TRBJ2-1; 7 bases fit TRBD1. The junction had 2 bases not matched to a gene; V was cut back by 3 bases and J by 0 bases. The germline CDR1 and CDR2 sequences are DFQATT and SNEGSKA (reference sequence). The CDR3 is 14 residues long. CDR3 sequence: CSASRGISYNEQFF. The CDR3 DNA follows: TGCAGTGCTAGCAGGGGGATCTCCTACAATGAGCAGTTCTTC.

This clonotype was seen a handful of times. A much bigger clone sits one base away, suggesting this may be a read error. The chain recombines TRBV6-1 with TRBJ2-1; D assignment may be TRBD1 or TRBD2 (6 bases each). Germline-derived CDR1 and CDR2 are MNHNS and SASEGT. CDR3 length: 14 residues. CDR3 DNA sequence: TGTGCCTCCCAGCCTGCTAGGGGGGCGAATGCGCAGTTCTTC. As protein: CASQPARGANAQFF.

The chain couples TRBV2 to TRBJ2-1; the match to TRBD1 covers 9 bases. The germline gives CDR1 SNHLY, CDR2 FYNNEI. The CDR3 has 12 residues. The trim removed 10 bases at V and 10 bases at J, leaving 8 bases unmatched. The CDR3 sequence: CAIGQGTYEQFF. The CDR3 nucleotides are TGTGCCATTGGACAGGGGACCTACGAGCAGTTCTTC.

Only a few counts were recorded for this clonotype. The chain joins TRBV12-3 or TRBV12-4 to TRBJ1-4; D is unclear. V was clipped by 8 bases and J by 0 bases, with 7 bases between them. This CDR3 comprises 13 residues. The CDR3 reads CASWRATNEKLFF. The DNA of the CDR3 is TGTGCCAGCTGGCGTGCAACTAATGAAAAACTGTTTTTT.

This clonotype was seen many times. The J gene is TRBJ2-7, the V gene TRBV19, with 8 bases matching TRBD1. The CDR3 spans 15 residues. The germline CDR1 and CDR2 sequences are LNHDA and SQIVND (reference sequence). Trimming took 3 bases from V and 1 from J; bases not matched to a gene: 5. CDR3 protein: CASSIGTGSSYEQYF. The CDR3 DNA reads TGTGCCAGTAGTATTGGGACAGGATCTTCCTACGAGCAGTACTTC.

This clonotype was observed once. J is TRBJ1-3 and V is TRBV11-2; TRBD1 aligns across 7 bases. CDR1 is SGHAT, CDR2 FQNNGV, per germline. The CDR3 has 14 amino acids. V gave up 5 bases and J gave up 5 bases; unmatched junction bases: 6. CDR3 residues: CASSLGTARNTIYF. The CDR3 DNA reads as TGTGCCAGCAGCCTTGGGACAGCCAGAAACACCATATATTTT.

V gene TRBV6-8 combines with J gene TRBJ1-5, with D uncertain. Trimming shortened V by 6 bases and J by 1 base, and 7 bases separated the two germline ends. Germline V gives CDR1 MNHGY, CDR2 SAAAGT. The CDR3 consists of 13 residues. The CDR3 is CASRPLSNQPQHF. The CDR3 DNA sequence: TGTGCCAGCAGGCCCTTAAGCAATCAGCCCCAGCATTTT.

The rearrangement links TRBV28 to TRBJ2-7; 10 nucleotides align to TRBD2. CDR3 size: 14 residues. V shed 7 bases and J 5 bases; nucleotides not matched to a gene: 8. CDR1 is MDHEN and CDR2 is SYDVKM in the germline V gene. The DNA for the CDR3 is TGTGCCAGCACCTTTAGCGGGGGGAGCCACGAGCAGTACTTC. Protein sequence: CASTFSGGSHEQYF.

Many counts were recorded for this clonotype. The rearrangement uses TRBV6-5 and TRBJ1-5; TRBD1 aligns across 7 bases. This CDR3 comprises 14 residues. Trimming at V came to 5 bases and at J to 3 bases, leaving 4 bases not matched to a gene. Germline V CDR1 and CDR2: MNHEY, SVGAGI. The CDR3: CASSRDRANQPQHF. CDR3 bases: TGTGCCAGCAGTAGGGACAGAGCCAATCAGCCCCAGCATTTT.

This clonotype has only one observation. This rearrangement joins TRBV29-1 to TRBJ2-7; D possibly corresponds to TRBD1 (6 bases). Germline V lookup: CDR1 SQVTM, CDR2 ANQGSEA. V was clipped by 7 bases and J by 2 bases, with 12 bases between them. CDR3 length: 12 residues. The CDR3 nucleotides are TGCAGCGCCGAGGGGGTCCCCTACGAGCAGTACTTC. As protein: CSAEGVPYEQYF.

This clonotype has at least ten counts. The gene calls are TRBV7-9 and TRBJ2-7; D remains unclear. Germline V gene data show CDR1 as SEHNR and CDR2 as FQNEAQ (reference sequence). V was shortened by 0 bases and J by 0 bases, with 12 bases between the two germline ends. CDR3 length: 16 amino acids. CDR3: CASSLAPGVFSYEQYF. CDR3 coding DNA: TGTGCCAGCAGCTTAGCCCCAGGAGTCTTCTCCTACGAGCAGTACTTC.

This clonotype was picked up a small number of times. The chain uses TRBV9 and TRBJ2-4; 8 nucleotides match TRBD2. The length of the CDR3 is 16 residues. Trimming cost V 6 bases and J 6 bases; bases outside gene matches: 14. Germline CDR1 SGDLS, CDR2 YYNGEE. The CDR3 nucleotides are TGTGCCAGCACCCCGGGCGCCGGGGGGGCCTCAAACATTCAGTACTTC. Its protein is CASTPGAGGASNIQYF.

This clonotype occurred many times. The J gene is TRBJ2-1, the V gene TRBV7-8, with D possibly matching TRBD1 (6 bases). The germline V gene encodes CDR1 SGHVS and CDR2 FQNEAQ. This CDR3 has 15 residues. The germline V and J ends were trimmed by 5 bases and 0 bases, with 11 bases remaining between them. CDR3 residues: CASSIQGGSYNEQFF. DNA for the CDR3: TGTGCCAGCAGCATACAGGGCGGCTCCTACAATGAGCAGTTCTTC.

In nucleotides, the CDR3 is TGTGCCACCAGTGACCCCGGACAGGGTACCACCGGGGAGCTGTTTTTT. Protein product: CATSDPGQGTTGELFF. The chain combines TRBV24-1 with TRBJ2-2, with 8 positions matching TRBD1. The CDR3 sequence is 16 residues long. The junction had 7 bases not matched to a gene; V was cut back by 4 bases and J by 4 bases. Germline-derived CDR1 and CDR2 are KGHDR and SFDVKD.

This clonotype was found many times. The rearrangement links TRBV4-1 to TRBJ2-6, with 9 bases aligning to TRBD1. CDR1 and CDR2 from the germline V gene are MGHRA and YSYEKL. This CDR3 has 16 amino acids. The J segment lost 4 bases and the V segment lost 3 bases, leaving 4 bases of the junction unmatched. For the CDR3, the DNA is TGCGCCAGCAGCCACGGACAGGGGACGGGGGCCAACGTCCTGACTTTC. It encodes CASSHGQGTGANVLTF.

As for this clonotype: This likely came from a read error, as a far larger clone is one base away. The chain combines TRBV7-9 with TRBJ1-2; D may be TRBD1 (5 bases). Germline assignment: CDR1 SEHNR and CDR2 FQNEAQ (reference sequence). The CDR3 is 14 residues long. The CDR3 spells CASSLAQGPYAYTF. CDR3 bases: TGTGCCAGCAGCTTAGCGCAGGGCCCCTATGCCTACACCTTC.